These 15 T cell receptor beta chains came from one sample sequenced in a study of blood T cell repertoires in COVID-19. Measured with immunoSEQ multiplex PCR; TCRdb has only the in-frame clones, and not every one. Here the sample spans roughly 65,000 clones, approximately 94% being singletons. The sample was peripheral blood. Receptor source: a man aged 70-80 years with active COVID-19.

This clone appeared a single time. This rearrangement joins TRBV28 to TRBJ2-1; 7 positions agree with TRBD1. Germline V gene sequence: CDR1 MDHEN, CDR2 SYDVKM. The trim removed 11 bases at V and 6 bases at J, leaving 10 bases unmatched. The CDR3 contains 13 residues. The CDR3 protein is CAGRQGPTNEQFF. The CDR3 DNA follows: TGTGCCGGGAGACAGGGACCCACCAATGAGCAGTTCTTC.

The chain joins TRBV10-3 to TRBJ1-1; D gene uncertain. The V gene's germline CDR1 is ENHRY and CDR2 SYGVKD. V was clipped by 2 bases and J by 3 bases, with 4 bases between them. The CDR3 runs to 12 residues. In DNA, the CDR3 is TGTGCCATCAGTGAGAGAGACACTGAAGCTTTCTTT. This codes for CAISERDTEAFF.

The table lists this clone with a count of one. V is TRBV19 and J is TRBJ1-6; D possibly corresponds to TRBD1 (6 bases). CDR1 is LNHDA and CDR2 is SQIVND in the germline V gene (reference sequence). The V and J ends lost 5 bases and 9 bases respectively, with 17 bases between them. The CDR3 is 15 amino acids. The CDR3 here is CASSSWTAIGSPLHF. CDR3 bases: TGTGCCAGTAGTTCCTGGACAGCTATCGGTTCACCCCTCCACTTT.

The CDR3 nucleotides are TGTGCCAGCAGCCAAGACGCAGGAGGTTTAAGCGGGCAGTTCTTC. Protein sequence: CASSQDAGGLSGQFF. The rearrangement links TRBV14 to TRBJ2-1; tentatively, D is TRBD2 (5 bases). The length of the CDR3 is 15 residues. Trimming left V 0 bases short and J 12 bases short, with 18 bases between. Per the germline V gene, CDR1 is SGHDN and CDR2 is FVKESK.

The chain links TRBV4-2 to TRBJ2-5; TRBD1 might be the D (6 bases). Trimming took off 0 bases at V and 3 bases at J, with 11 bases between the two ends. CDR1 and CDR2 from the germline V gene are LGHNA and YNFKEQ. The CDR3 is 15 amino acids. CDR3 residues: CASSQDRPGEETQYF. CDR3 nucleotide sequence: TGTGCCAGCAGCCAAGATAGGCCAGGGGAAGAGACCCAGTACTTC.

The gene calls are TRBV7-9 and TRBJ1-1; no clear D. This CDR3 is 13 amino acids long. V lost 5 bases, J lost 4 bases, and 11 bases lay in between. Looked up from germline, CDR1 is SEHNR and CDR2 is FQNEAQ (reference sequence). As DNA, the CDR3 is TGTGCCAGCAGCGCGGGAGGGCTCACTGAAGCTTTCTTT. It encodes CASSAGGLTEAFF. The full variable domain, completed using reference TRBV7-9 and TRBJ1-1, is DTGVSQNPRHKITKRGQNVTFRCDPISEHNRLYWYRQTLGQGPEFLTYFQNEAQLEKSRLLSDRFSAERPKGSFSTLEIQRTEQGDSAMYLCASSAGGLTEAFFGQGTRLTVV.

The chain links TRBV10-3 to TRBJ1-1; 8 nucleotides agree with TRBD1. Unmatched junction bases numbered 4, after V lost 11 bases and J lost 5 bases. The CDR3 has 11 residues. CDR1 and CDR2 from the germline V gene are ENHRY and SYGVKD. The CDR3 here is CAAQGGTEAFF. In nucleotides, the CDR3 is TGTGCCGCACAGGGGGGTACTGAAGCTTTCTTT.

The chain's CDR3 is CASSLATGTGGGGYTF. The CDR3 coding sequence is TGTGCCAGCAGTTTAGCCACCGGGACAGGGGGCGGTGGCTACACCTTC. The genes are TRBV27 and TRBJ1-2, with 12 positions matching TRBD1. V trimming: 2 bases; J trimming: 7 bases; junction bases outside the gene matches: 8. CDR1 is MNHEY, CDR2 SMNVEV, per germline (reference sequence). The CDR3 has 16 residues.

The chain carries TRBV9 and TRBJ2-1; 9 bases map to TRBD2. V lost 0 bases and J lost 7; bases outside the gene matches: 5. This CDR3 is 15 amino acids long. The germline V gene encodes CDR1 SGDLS and CDR2 YYNGEE. CDR3 sequence (DNA): TGTGCCAGCAGCGTAGCGGCCAGCGGGGGGAATGAGCAGTTCTTC. Translated, it gives CASSVAASGGNEQFF.

The CDR3 coding sequence is TGTGCCAGCAGGGGACAGGGGGCTTCACCCCTCCACTTT. It translates to CASRGQGASPLHF. The chain joins TRBV6-5 to TRBJ1-6; 12 bases align to TRBD1. Germline trimming cut 6 bases from V and 9 bases from J; bases unmatched to any gene: 0. This CDR3 is built from 13 residues. Germline-derived CDR1 and CDR2 are MNHEY and SVGAGI.

V and J are TRBV7-9 and TRBJ2-5; D is possibly TRBD2 (6 bases). CDR1 is SEHNR and CDR2 is FQNEAQ in the germline V gene (reference sequence). The CDR3 runs to 15 residues. V was shortened by 5 bases and J by 4 bases, with 17 bases between the two germline ends. CDR3 nucleotides: TGTGCCAGCAGCCCCCTCTTTGGGGGAGGAGAGACCCAGTACTTC. Its protein product is CASSPLFGGGETQYF.

This chain joins TRBV7-3 and TRBJ2-7; the D gene is possibly TRBD1 (6 bases). Germline CDR1 SGHTA, CDR2 FQGTGA. V was shortened by 1 base and J by 1 base, with 8 bases between the two germline ends. The CDR3 length is 14 residues. CDR3 protein: CASSLNRASYEQYF. In DNA form, the CDR3 reads TGTGCCAGCAGCTTAAACAGGGCTTCCTACGAGCAGTACTTC. The whole variable domain, filled in from reference TRBV7-3 and TRBJ2-7, reads GAGVSQTPSNKVTEKGKYVELRCDPISGHTALYWYRQSLGQGPEFLIYFQGTGAADDSGLPNDRFFAVRPEGSVSTLKIQRTERGDSAVYLCASSLNRASYEQYFGPGTRLTVT.

The rearrangement joins TRBV7-2 to TRBJ2-3; 9 bases are a match to TRBD1. The junction had 6 bases not matched to a gene; V was cut back by 5 bases and J by 0 bases. CDR1 and CDR2 (germline): SGHTA, FQGNSA. The CDR3 is 16 amino acids. CDR3 amino acids: CASSAGTGYSTDTQYF. The CDR3 bases are TGTGCCAGCAGCGCCGGGACAGGGTATAGCACAGATACGCAGTATTTT.

The count of this clone is one. The genes are TRBV5-5 and TRBJ2-3; 8 nucleotides match TRBD1. Per the germline V gene, CDR1 is SGHKS and CDR2 is YYEKEE (reference sequence). The CDR3 is 15 residues long. V was pared by 2 bases and J by 6 bases, with 8 bases of the junction left unmatched. The CDR3 spells CASSFPGQEMDTQYF. The CDR3 DNA reads as TGTGCCAGCAGCTTTCCGGGACAGGAGATGGATACGCAGTATTTT.

In its sample, this clone was seen once. The same CDR3 can be traced to other DNA sequences in this sample. The rearrangement uses TRBV19 and TRBJ1-2; TRBD1 matches 9 bases. CDR3 length: 15 residues. After removal of 3 bases from V and 1 base from J, the junction contained 3 bases not matched to a gene. Germline CDR1 LNHDA, CDR2 SQIVND (reference sequence). The CDR3 region has the DNA TGTGCCAGTAGTATCCCGGGACAGGGTAACTATGGCTACACCTTC. It specifies CASSIPGQGNYGYTF.